This paragraph covers one T cell receptor beta chain sequence. The antigen it binds to is not known. The instrument was an Illumina HiSeq 2000. TCR beta cDNA libraries were made by 5'RACE template switching that added a universal primer site and unique molecular identifiers. cDNA synthesis was primed from the TCR beta constant segment, followed by two successive PCR amplification steps. The published analysis was carried out like this. MIGEC was used to demultiplex reads and group the reads by UMI, and MiTCR was used to assemble and quantify clonotypes. To exclude erroneous sequences, only TCR cDNA sequences supported by at least two reads were retained. Downstream repertoire analysis used the tcR package, and clonotypes were matched across fractions by CDR3 nucleotide sequence plus V segment. VDJmatch was used to annotate antigen specificity against VDJdb, with one amino acid substitution allowed in CDR3. TCRdb reprocessed the reads, so every CDR3 protein sequence counts as one entry and DNA is not shown. The V and J calls were determined by TCRdb, not by the authors. The table of this sample itemizes 400,000 to 500,000 distinct CDR3 sequences. 7.3% of the sample belongs to the ten largest clones.

These data belong to a study of T cells expressing NK-cell markers (dated by TCRdb to the early 2020s). Broadly, across the study: Eight or nine donors provided sorted CD3+CD56+NKG2C+, CD3+CD56+NKG2C- and CD3+CD56-NKG2C+ T-cell subsets, whose TCR beta-chain repertoires were profiled. Sequencing of the libraries produced 2 x 150 bp reads on Illumina HiSeq 2000/2500, MiSeq or NextSeq. Of the eight sequenced donors, seven were found to be HCMV-seropositive and one was found to be HCMV-seronegative. The eight sequenced donors were randomly selected healthy volunteers, three men and five women. Study-wide findings and limitations: In six donors, the dominant CD3+CD56+NKG2C+ clonotypes ranked among the top 10 CD8+ clonotypes, making up roughly 1.0-8% of CD8+ T cells. Those dominant clonotypes were again the most abundant among CD3+CD56-NKG2C+ cells in four donors, at about 25-65%. Whether the expanded NKG2C-expressing T cell clones were specific for HCMV antigens was left unclear.

The germline V gene (reference sequence) supplies CDR1 DFQATT and CDR2 SNEGSKA. CDR3 length: 16 amino acids, cysteine to phenylalanine. Only the protein is on record. HCMV-specific IgG was detected in serum with a commercial ELISA kit to determine HCMV serostatus. Ficoll density gradient centrifugation was used to isolate peripheral blood mononuclear cells from blood. The rearranged segments are TRBV20-1 and TRBJ2-2; the D gene TCRdb calls, TRBD1, cannot be checked with no DNA. The specimen sequenced was blood T cells: a sorted CD56 or NKG2C T cell subset, CD4+ or CD8+ T cells, or bulk PBMC T cells (not recorded which). The origin of this receptor is a woman between 18 and 75 years old in good health. CDR3 sequence: CSATKGDISNTGELFF.